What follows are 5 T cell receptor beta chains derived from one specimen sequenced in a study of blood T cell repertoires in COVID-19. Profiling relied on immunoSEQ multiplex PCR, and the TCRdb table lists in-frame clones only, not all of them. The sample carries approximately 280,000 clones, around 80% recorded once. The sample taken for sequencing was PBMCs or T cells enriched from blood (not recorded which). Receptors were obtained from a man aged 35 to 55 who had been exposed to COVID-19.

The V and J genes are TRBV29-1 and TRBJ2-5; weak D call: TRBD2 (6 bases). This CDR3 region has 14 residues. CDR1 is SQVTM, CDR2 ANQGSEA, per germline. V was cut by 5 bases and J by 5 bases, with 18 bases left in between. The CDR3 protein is CSVLKSGLAETQYF. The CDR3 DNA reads TGCAGCGTTCTAAAATCTGGGCTAGCGGAGACCCAGTACTTC.

The CDR3 DNA reads TGTGCCAGCAGCTTACAGGGGAATGGCTACACCTTC. The encoded protein is CASSLQGNGYTF. This sequence joins TRBV12-3 or TRBV12-4 and TRBJ1-2; 7 bases align to TRBD1. The V gene end was trimmed by 6 bases and the J gene end by 6 bases; junction bases not matched to a gene: 4. The CDR3 is 12 amino acids.

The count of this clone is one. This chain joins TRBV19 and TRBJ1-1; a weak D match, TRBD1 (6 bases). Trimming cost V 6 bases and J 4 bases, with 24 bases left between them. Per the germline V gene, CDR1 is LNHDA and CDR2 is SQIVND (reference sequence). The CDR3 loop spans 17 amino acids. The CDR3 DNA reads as TGTGCCAGTAGACGCGAACTTACAGGGCGAGTCTCCACTGAAGCTTTCTTT. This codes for CASRRELTGRVSTEAFF. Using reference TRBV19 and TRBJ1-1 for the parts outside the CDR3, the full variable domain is DGGITQSPKYLFRKEGQNVTLSCEQNLNHDAMYWYRQDPGQGLRLIYYSQIVNDFQKGDIAEGYSVSREKKESFPLTVTSAQKNPTAFYLCASRRELTGRVSTEAFFGQGTRLTVV.

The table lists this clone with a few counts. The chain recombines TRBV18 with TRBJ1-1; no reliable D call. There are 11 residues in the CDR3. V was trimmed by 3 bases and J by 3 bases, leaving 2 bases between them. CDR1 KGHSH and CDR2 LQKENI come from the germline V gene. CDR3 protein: CASSPDTEAFF. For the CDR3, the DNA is TGTGCCAGCTCACCCGACACTGAAGCTTTCTTT. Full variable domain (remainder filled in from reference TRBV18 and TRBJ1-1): NAGVMQNPRHLVRRRGQEARLRCSPMKGHSHVYWYRQLPEEGLKFMVYLQKENIIDESGMPKERFSAEFPKEGPSILRIQQVVRGDSAAYFCASSPDTEAFFGQGTRLTVV.

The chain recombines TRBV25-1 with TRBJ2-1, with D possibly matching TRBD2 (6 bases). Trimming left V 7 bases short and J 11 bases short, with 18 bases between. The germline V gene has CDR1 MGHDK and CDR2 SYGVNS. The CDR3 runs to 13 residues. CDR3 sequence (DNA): TGTGCCAGCACTGCCCCAAGTGCGGGGAAGCAGTTCTTC. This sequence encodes CASTAPSAGKQFF.